The sample holds many counts of the clone carrying this T cell receptor (beta chain). This sample was taken from a study of human T cells and chemical hapten exposure. Stated time point: patch test 1, 2 weeks after DPC sensitization. Regarding treatment: therapeutic diphenylcyclopropenone sensitization with weekly scalp DPC. The authors' processing: With a range of roughly 20,000 to 690,600, the median per sample was around 96,000 TCRs. TCRdb processed the RACE reads anew with MiXCR; each CDR3 protein has one entry. The V and J calls were determined by TCRdb, not by the authors. The data contain about 380,000 distinct CDR3 sequences, more than 4.5% of them seen just once; the ten biggest clones take up around 2%. The CDR3 has 14 residues. From germline, CDR1 is SGDLS and CDR2 YYNGEE. V was trimmed by 3 bases and J by 8 bases, leaving 14 bases between them.

This sequence originates from a woman between 50 and 59 years old with alopecia areata. Some clones in this sample may be carry-over from other donors' samples. The V call is TRBV9, the J call TRBJ1-4; D may be TRBD1 (6 bases). Here the sequenced sample was whole blood, taken in connection with sensitization to the hapten diphenylcyclopropenone (DPC). CDR3 in DNA: TGTGCCAGCAGCGCCACAGGGATAGGGGAAAAACTGTTTTTT. Amino acid sequence: CASSATGIGEKLFF.